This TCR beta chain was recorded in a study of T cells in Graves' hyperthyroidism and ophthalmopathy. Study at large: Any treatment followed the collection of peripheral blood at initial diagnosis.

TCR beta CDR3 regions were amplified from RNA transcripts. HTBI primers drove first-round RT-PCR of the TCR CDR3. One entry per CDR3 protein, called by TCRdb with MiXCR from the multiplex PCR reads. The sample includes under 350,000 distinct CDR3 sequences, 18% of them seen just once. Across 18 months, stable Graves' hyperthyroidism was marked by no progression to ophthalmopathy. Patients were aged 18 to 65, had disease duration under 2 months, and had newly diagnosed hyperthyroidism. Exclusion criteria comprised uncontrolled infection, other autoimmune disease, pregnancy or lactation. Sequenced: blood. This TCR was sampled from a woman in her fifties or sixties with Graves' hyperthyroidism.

CDR3 DNA: TGCAGTGCTAGGACAGTAGGGGAAAAACTGTTTTTT. Protein sequence: CSARTVGEKLFF. The rearrangement joins TRBV20-1 to TRBJ1-4; possible D gene TRBD1, 5 bases. V was pared by 3 bases and J by 8 bases, with 10 bases between. This CDR3 is 12 amino acids long. The germline CDR1 and CDR2 sequences are DFQATT and SNEGSKA (reference sequence).